The 9 T cell receptor beta chains below come from one sample, sequenced in a study of blood T cell repertoires in COVID-19. The method was immunoSEQ multiplex PCR; TCRdb's version includes in-frame clones alone and lacks a portion of them. The sample lists about 250,000 clones, roughly 80% occurring once. The sample comprised PBMCs or T cells enriched from blood (not recorded which). These receptors came from a man aged 35-49 years who had been exposed to COVID-19.

This chain links TRBV19 with TRBJ2-3; TRBD2 is a possible D gene (5 bases). V gave up 1 base and J gave up 7 bases, with 6 bases separating them. The CDR3 spans 12 residues. From germline, CDR1 is LNHDA and CDR2 SQIVND (reference sequence). This CDR3 is CASSIAGNTQYF. The CDR3, as DNA: TGTGCCAGTAGTATAGCGGGAAATACGCAGTATTTT.

This chain joins TRBV5-1 and TRBJ2-3; D is unclear. The CDR3 extends over 14 amino acids. CDR1 and CDR2 from the germline V gene are SGHRS and YFSETQ. V shed 3 bases and J shed 2 bases, with 10 bases lying between them. The CDR3 loop reads CASSYDTSTDTQYF. For the CDR3, the DNA is TGCGCCAGCAGCTACGACACATCCACAGATACGCAGTATTTT.

J is TRBJ2-5 and V is TRBV24-1; 9 bases fit TRBD1. From germline, CDR1 is KGHDR and CDR2 SFDVKD. The CDR3 covers 15 residues. With V trimmed by 3 bases and J by 5 bases, 6 bases remained unmatched. Here the CDR3 reads CATSDKGQGRETQYF. Written as DNA, the CDR3 is TGTGCCACCAGTGATAAAGGACAGGGGCGGGAGACCCAGTACTTC.

This clone was detected a few times. V gene TRBV28 combines with J gene TRBJ1-1; possibly TRBD1 for D (6 bases). V lost 6 bases and J 3 bases, leaving 17 bases between the germline ends. The CDR3 has 15 residues. Germline V lookup: CDR1 MDHEN, CDR2 SYDVKM. CDR3 region: CASSPGGGTHTEAFF. In DNA, the CDR3 is TGTGCCAGCAGCCCTGGGGGGGGGACACACACTGAAGCTTTCTTT.

This sequence joins TRBV18 and TRBJ1-6; a possible D gene is TRBD1 (5 bases). The germline gives CDR1 KGHSH, CDR2 LQKENI. The CDR3 contains 17 residues. The V gene lost 0 bases and the J gene lost 10 bases, with 19 bases spanning the gap. The CDR3 is CASSPPGGSRYLSPLHF. For the CDR3, the DNA is TGTGCCAGCTCACCACCGGGGGGATCGCGATACCTCTCACCCCTCCACTTT.

The chain links TRBV5-1 to TRBJ2-5; weak D call: TRBD2 (5 bases). This CDR3 is built from 13 residues. The V end was cut by 2 bases, the J end by 5 bases, with 10 bases between. Germline V gene data show CDR1 as SGHRS and CDR2 as YFSETQ. CDR3 nucleotides: TGCGCCAGCAGCTTTGGGCAGCGGGAGACCCAGTACTTC. Its translation: CASSFGQRETQYF.

The chain uses TRBV14 and TRBJ2-1, with D perhaps matching TRBD2 (6 bases). The CDR3 totals 14 residues. Trimming stripped 4 bases from V and 6 bases from J, with 13 bases between. CDR1 SGHDN and CDR2 FVKESK come from the germline V gene. DNA for the CDR3: TGTGCCAGCAGCCTAGCTGAGGGAGGCAATGAGCAGTTCTTC. It translates to CASSLAEGGNEQFF. Combining the CDR3 with reference TRBV14 and TRBJ2-1 gives the whole variable domain EAGVTQFPSHSVIEKGQTVTLRCDPISGHDNLYWYRRVMGKEIKFLLHFVKESKQDESGMPNNRFLAERTGGTYSTLKVQPAELEDSGVYFCASSLAEGGNEQFFGPGTRLTVL.

This chain links TRBV24-1 with TRBJ2-5; 7 nucleotides agree with TRBD1. V gave up 4 bases and J gave up 4 bases; unmatched junction bases: 5. Per the germline V gene, CDR1 is KGHDR and CDR2 is SFDVKD. The CDR3 is made up of 14 amino acids. The chain's CDR3 is CATSETGVGETQYF. In nucleotides, the CDR3 is TGTGCCACCAGTGAAACAGGGGTAGGAGAGACCCAGTACTTC.

This clone was seen a single time. In DNA, the CDR3 is TGTGCACGGGGACTAGCGGGAGGCGAACCCGGGGAGCTGTTTTTT. Translating it yields CARGLAGGEPGELFF. V gene TRBV30 combines with J gene TRBJ2-2, with TRBD2 identical over 15 bases. The length of the CDR3 is 15 residues. CDR1 is GTSNPN, CDR2 SVGIG, per germline (reference sequence).